This TCR beta chain originates from a study of response to subunit inactivated influenza vaccine. General study results and limits: Each seasonal flu vaccination may recruit only limited new T cells, authors suggested.

This clonotype has a handful of counts. Its specificity is not known. TCRdb re-analysed the RT-PCR reads in MiXCR, keeping a single row per CDR3 protein. The sample lists approximately 730,000 distinct CDR3 sequences, approximately 15% occurring once. The V gene lost 0 bases and the J gene lost 3 bases, with 11 bases spanning the gap. Per germline, CDR1 LGHNA and CDR2 YSLEER. CDR3 length: 15 amino acids. Specimen: PBMCs from blood, collected less than 15 days before vaccination. The chain is built from TRBV4-3 and TRBJ1-1; D remains ambiguous. This receptor was obtained from a man aged 45 to 65 who received an inactivated influenza vaccine. The CDR3 loop reads CASSQEKGLDTEAFF. For the CDR3, the DNA is TGCGCCAGCAGCCAAGAAAAGGGCCTGGACACTGAAGCTTTCTTT.